Detailed here is one TCR beta chain. Beta-chain TCR cDNA was generated via 5'RACE template switching with UMIs. TCRdb re-called the 5' RACE reads and catalogs CDR3 proteins one per entry, DNA excluded. This listing includes about 410,000 distinct CDR3 sequences. The data originate from a study of T cells expressing NK-cell markers. Study-level background: HCMV seropositivity characterized most of the eight sequenced donors, and seronegativity one.

Per the germline V gene, CDR1 is SEHNR and CDR2 is FQNEAQ (reference sequence). The CDR3 consists of 16 residues. The receptor comes from a woman in her forties or fifties in good health. This sequence joins TRBV7-9 and TRBJ2-2; the D gene TCRdb calls, TRBD2, cannot be checked with no DNA. Sequencing was performed on blood T cells: a sorted CD56 or NKG2C T cell subset, CD4+ or CD8+ T cells, or bulk PBMC T cells (not recorded which). CDR3: CASSRVSGRNTGELFF.